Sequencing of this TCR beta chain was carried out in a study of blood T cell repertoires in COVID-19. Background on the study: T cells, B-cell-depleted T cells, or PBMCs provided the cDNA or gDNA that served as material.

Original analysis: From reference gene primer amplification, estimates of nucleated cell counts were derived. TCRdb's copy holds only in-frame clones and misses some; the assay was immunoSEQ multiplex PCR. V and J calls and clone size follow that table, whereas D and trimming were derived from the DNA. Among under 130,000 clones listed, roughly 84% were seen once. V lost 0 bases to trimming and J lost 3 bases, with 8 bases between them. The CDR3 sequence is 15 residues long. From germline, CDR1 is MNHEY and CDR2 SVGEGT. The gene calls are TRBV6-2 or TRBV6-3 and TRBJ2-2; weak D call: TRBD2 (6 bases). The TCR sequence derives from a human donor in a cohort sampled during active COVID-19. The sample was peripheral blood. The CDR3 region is CASSYSAGYTGELFF. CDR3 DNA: TGTGCCAGCAGTTACTCGGCGGGGTACACCGGGGAGCTGTTTTTT.